These 18 T cell receptor beta chains share one sample of origin, sequenced in a study of T cell clonotyping in hematopoietic cell transplantation. TCRdb's table, derived via immunoSEQ multiplex PCR, lists solely in-frame clones and lacks some. The sample yields about 13,000 clones, roughly 90% seen once. The source material was peripheral blood mononuclear cells. These TCRs come from a man younger than 45 in good health. Some clones in this sample may be carry-over from other donors' samples.

V gene TRBV6-5 combines with J gene TRBJ2-4; TRBD2 matches 7 bases. J was trimmed by 3 bases and V by 5 bases; bases with no gene match: 4. This CDR3 is built from 14 residues. Per germline, CDR1 MNHEY and CDR2 SVGAGI. DNA of the CDR3: TGTGCCAGCAGTCTGCGGGGGAGCAAAAACATTCAGTACTTC. Translating it yields CASSLRGSKNIQYF.

This rearrangement joins TRBV30 to TRBJ1-2, with D uncertain. V was cut by 3 bases and J by 5 bases, with 13 bases left in between. The CDR3 is made up of 13 amino acids. Germline CDR1 reads GTSNPN; CDR2 reads SVGIG (reference sequence). The CDR3 region has the DNA TGTGCCTGGAGCCGCAGGACTGGATATGGCTACACCTTC. This gives the protein CAWSRRTGYGYTF.

The chain recombines TRBV6-6 with TRBJ1-1, with 7 bases that match TRBD1. Losses at the gene ends were 7 bases for V and 4 bases for J; bases not matched to a gene: 6. The CDR3 totals 13 residues. Germline values: CDR1 MNHNY, CDR2 SVGAGI (reference sequence). For the CDR3, the DNA is TGTGCCAGCAACCCTACAGGGGTCACTGAAGCTTTCTTT. This gives the protein CASNPTGVTEAFF.

This chain uses TRBV6-6 with TRBJ1-2; D remains ambiguous. The CDR3 is 15 residues long. V was shortened by 5 bases and J by 4 bases, with 17 bases between the two germline ends. Germline values: CDR1 MNHNY, CDR2 SVGAGI (reference sequence). CDR3 coding DNA: TGTGCCAGCAGTCCCTCGACGGTCGGGAGCTATGGCTACACCTTC. This encodes CASSPSTVGSYGYTF.

The chain uses TRBV2 and TRBJ2-2; TRBD1 agrees at 7 bases. CDR1 is SNHLY, CDR2 FYNNEI, per germline. J lost 1 base, V lost 5 bases, and 1 base had no gene match. The CDR3 is made up of 14 amino acids. CDR3 sequence reads: CASSNRGNTGELFF. In DNA, the CDR3 is TGTGCCAGCAGTAACAGGGGGAACACCGGGGAGCTGTTTTTT.

As to this clone: The junction and the germline gene differ at one end; a read error may be behind it. The chain is built from TRBV2 and TRBJ2-7; no clear D gene. The CDR3 has 10 amino acids. Germline CDR1 and CDR2: SNHLY and FYNNEI. In DNA, the CDR3 is TGTGCCAGCAGTGACGCTAGGGTCCTTTTC. This encodes CASSDARVLF.

This clone was recorded once. CDR3 DNA: TGTGCCAGCAGTGAAGCAGGGGTTGGCTACACCTTC. Its protein is CASSEAGVGYTF. V gene TRBV6-1 combines with J gene TRBJ1-2, with a possible D match to TRBD1 (5 bases). The V end was cut by 0 bases, the J end by 7 bases, with 6 bases between. The CDR3 is 12 residues long. Germline lookup yields CDR1 MNHNS and CDR2 SASEGT.

This clone was detected only once. The rearrangement links TRBV15 to TRBJ1-1; D uncertain. CDR3 length: 14 amino acids. V shed 3 bases and J shed 5 bases, with 13 bases lying between them. Germline-derived CDR1 and CDR2 are LNHNV and YYDKDF (reference sequence). In DNA, the CDR3 is TGTGCCACCAGCAGGGGTGGGGTTAGGACTGAAGCTTTCTTT. Protein sequence: CATSRGGVRTEAFF.

The V and J genes are TRBV6-5 and TRBJ2-7, with no clear D. CDR3 length: 15 residues. V shed 0 bases and J shed 0 bases, with 9 bases lying between them. Germline V gene sequence: CDR1 MNHEY, CDR2 SVGAGI. Written as DNA, the CDR3 is TGTGCCAGCAGTTACTCGGGCAGGAGCTCCTACGAGCAGTACTTC. It codes for CASSYSGRSSYEQYF.

The chain couples TRBV30 to TRBJ2-7, with D tentatively TRBD1 (8 bases). CDR3 length: 14 amino acids. Trimming cost V 2 bases and J 4 bases, with 15 bases left between them. The germline CDR1 and CDR2 sequences are GTSNPN and SVGIG (reference sequence). CDR3 protein: CAWSSGTGYYEQYF. The CDR3 coding sequence is TGTGCCTGGAGTAGCGGGACAGGATATTACGAGCAGTACTTC.

The J gene is TRBJ2-1, the V gene TRBV28; TRBD2 agrees at 7 bases. CDR3 length equals 16 residues. CDR1 is MDHEN, CDR2 SYDVKM, per germline. With 6 bases clipped from V and 2 bases from J, the junction kept 10 bases outside the gene matches. The CDR3 DNA is TGTGCCAGCAGAGCTAGCGGTTCCTTCCCCTACAATGAGCAGTTCTTC. It specifies CASRASGSFPYNEQFF.

The chain has TRBV25-1 and TRBJ2-7; D is perhaps TRBD2 (5 bases). The length of the CDR3 is 14 residues. CDR1 MGHDK and CDR2 SYGVNS come from the germline V gene. V was pared by 0 bases and J by 7 bases, with 13 bases between. This CDR3 reads CASSEYFGITEQYF. The CDR3 DNA follows: TGTGCCAGCAGTGAATATTTCGGGATTACGGAGCAGTACTTC.

The gene calls are TRBV6-5 and TRBJ1-1; D remains ambiguous. Germline assignment: CDR1 MNHEY and CDR2 SVGAGI. Trimming removed 0 bases from V and 2 bases from J, with 7 bases in between. CDR3 length: 14 amino acids. CDR3 sequence: CASSYSRSNTEAFF. CDR3 sequence (DNA): TGTGCCAGCAGTTACTCGCGGAGCAACACTGAAGCTTTCTTT.

The genes are TRBV6-5 and TRBJ1-1, with D possibly matching TRBD1 (5 bases). V lost 5 bases and J 1 base, leaving 11 bases between the germline ends. From germline, CDR1 is MNHEY and CDR2 SVGAGI. The CDR3 is 14 amino acids. This CDR3 reads CASSKTRGNTEAFF. The CDR3 bases are TGTGCCAGCAGTAAGACAAGGGGGAACACTGAAGCTTTCTTT.

The V and J genes are TRBV7-8 and TRBJ1-1; possibly TRBD1 for D (5 bases). CDR1 and CDR2 from the germline V gene are SGHVS and FQNEAQ. V lost 1 base to trimming and J lost 6 bases, with 12 bases between them. The CDR3 sequence is 14 residues long. The CDR3 loop reads CASSLGRGRSEAFF. The CDR3 nucleotides are TGTGCCAGCAGCTTAGGTCGGGGGAGGTCTGAAGCTTTCTTT. The full variable domain, with the rest looked up from reference TRBV7-8 and TRBJ1-1, is GAGVSQSPRYKVAKRGQDVALRCDPISGHVSLFWYQQALGQGPEFLTYFQNEAQLDKSGLPSDRFFAERPEGSVSTLKIQRTQQEDSAVYLCASSLGRGRSEAFFGQGTRLTVV.

The CDR3 coding sequence is TGCGCCAGCAGCTTGGAAGGGGCGATCTATGGCTACACCTTC. This encodes CASSLEGAIYGYTF. The J gene is TRBJ1-2, the V gene TRBV5-1; possibly TRBD1 for D (5 bases). The germline CDR1 and CDR2 sequences are SGHRS and YFSETQ. The length of the CDR3 is 14 residues. V was cut by 0 bases and J by 4 bases, with 10 bases left in between.

The chain employs TRBV6-5 and TRBJ1-1; 8 nucleotides line up with TRBD1. Germline-derived CDR1 and CDR2 are MNHEY and SVGAGI. This CDR3 is built from 15 residues. V lost 9 bases, J lost 1 base, and 10 bases stayed unmatched. The DNA for the CDR3 is TGTGCCAGTAAAATTGACAGGGGTGGGAACACTGAAGCTTTCTTT. This sequence encodes CASKIDRGGNTEAFF.

This chain's CDR3 is CSVEHSGYTF. CDR3 DNA sequence: TGCAGCGTCGAACACAGCGGCTACACCTTC. The chain recombines TRBV29-1 with TRBJ1-2; D call uncertain. CDR3 length equals 10 residues. Germline CDR1 is SQVTM and CDR2 is ANQGSEA. V lost 6 bases and J lost 8, with 10 bases in between.